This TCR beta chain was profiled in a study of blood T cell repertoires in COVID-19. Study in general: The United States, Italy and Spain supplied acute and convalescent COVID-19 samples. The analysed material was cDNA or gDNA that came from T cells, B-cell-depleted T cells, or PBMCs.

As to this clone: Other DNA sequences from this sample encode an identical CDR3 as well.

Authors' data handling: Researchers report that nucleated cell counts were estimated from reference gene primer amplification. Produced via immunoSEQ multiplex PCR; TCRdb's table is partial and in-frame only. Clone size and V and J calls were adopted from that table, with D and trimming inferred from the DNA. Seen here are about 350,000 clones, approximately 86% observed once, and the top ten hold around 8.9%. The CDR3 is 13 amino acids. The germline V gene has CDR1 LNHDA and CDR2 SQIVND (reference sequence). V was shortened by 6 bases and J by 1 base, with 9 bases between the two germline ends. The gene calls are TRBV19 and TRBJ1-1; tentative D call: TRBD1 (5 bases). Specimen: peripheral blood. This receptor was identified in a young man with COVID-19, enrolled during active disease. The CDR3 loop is CASSRTGNTEAFF. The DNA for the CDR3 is TGTGCCAGTAGCCGAACAGGGAACACTGAAGCTTTCTTT.